This T cell receptor beta chain was captured by sequencing in a study of shared clonotypes between healthy human individuals. About the study: Each donor had three CD4 naive, three CD4 memory, two CD8 naive and one CD8 memory plate. Regarding the study as a whole: With a few donors compared, around 5% of naive CD4 clonotypes were shared.

This clone has only one observation. What it recognizes is unknown. Naive CD8 cells, CD45RO-negative and positively selected for CCR7, excluded terminally differentiated effector memory CD45RA+ cells. Only Caucasian adults living in Nashville, Tennessee made up the donor group. Clones were sequenced by immunoSEQ multiplex PCR, and TCRdb holds only the in-frame ones, with some missing. The sample records over 750,000 clones, around 96% being singletons. The V end lost 1 base, the J end lost 1 base, and 11 bases lay between the germline ends. The germline V gene has CDR1 KGHSH and CDR2 LQKENI. CDR3 length equals 16 residues.

Sequences were obtained from naive CD8+ T cells sorted from blood. This receptor was identified in a man aged 25 to 45 in good health. The chain recombines TRBV18 with TRBJ2-4; perhaps D is TRBD1 or TRBD2 (5 bases each). The CDR3 bases are TGTGCCAGCTCACCACGGCAGGGAGAGGCCAAAAACATTCAGTACTTC. Protein: CASSPRQGEAKNIQYF. The full variable domain, completed using reference TRBV18 and TRBJ2-4, is NAGVMQNPRHLVRRRGQEARLRCSPMKGHSHVYWYRQLPEEGLKFMVYLQKENIIDESGMPKERFSAEFPKEGPSILRIQQVVRGDSAAYFCASSPRQGEAKNIQYFGAGTRLSVL.